This passage covers 16 T cell receptor beta chains from one sample sequenced in a study of regulatory T cells in long-lasting Graves disease. CDR3 regions were amplified by Arm-PCR using iRepertoire HTBI primers to build TCR beta libraries. MiXCR, applied by TCRdb to the multiplex PCR reads, yields one record per CDR3 protein. Of 550,000 or so distinct CDR3 sequences in the sample, around 11% were seen once. Indicated time point: newly diagnosed GD, antithyroid drugs for less than 3 months. PBMCs were the source of the RNA used for TCR sequencing. The data were also submitted as part of a second study, on T cells in Graves' hyperthyroidism and ophthalmopathy.

The sequencing used peripheral blood mononuclear cells (PBMCs), collected at new diagnosis, from a patient treated with antithyroid drugs. All receptors come from a woman aged 25 to 45 with Graves disease.

The sample holds many counts of this clonotype. Its ends do not fully match the called genes, so a read error is possible. The rearrangement joins TRBV5-1 to TRBJ2-3; D unclear. The germline CDR1 and CDR2 sequences are SGHRS and YFSETQ. This CDR3 is 14 amino acids long. In DNA form, the CDR3 reads TGTGCCAGCAGCTTGGTGTACCGCACAGATACGCAGTATTTT. Translated: CASSLVYRTDTQYF.

In its sample, this clonotype was seen many times. This sequence joins TRBV28 and TRBJ1-2, with 10 bases fitting TRBD1. Trimming at V came to 5 bases and at J to 8 bases, leaving 8 bases not matched to a gene. Per germline, CDR1 MDHEN and CDR2 SYDVKM. The CDR3 is 14 amino acids. DNA of the CDR3: TGTGCCAGCAGTGTGACAGGGGGCGCTGACGGCTACACCTTC. Encoded protein: CASSVTGGADGYTF.

This clonotype was picked up many times. The chain is built from TRBV7-2 and TRBJ2-5; the D gene is possibly TRBD2 (5 bases). Deletions cut 1 base from V and 2 bases from J, with 11 bases between. CDR3 size: 15 residues. The germline gives CDR1 SGHTA, CDR2 FQGNSA. The CDR3 nucleotides read TGTGCCAGCAGCTTAGGGTCCGGGGTACAAGAGACCCAGTACTTC. Its protein product is CASSLGSGVQETQYF.

As concerns this clonotype: This may be a read error, as it is one base from a much larger clone. The chain combines TRBV7-2 with TRBJ2-1; a weak D match, TRBD1 (5 bases). In germline, CDR1 is SGHTA, CDR2 FQGNSA. The CDR3 length is 15 residues. CDR3 nucleotide sequence: TGTGCCGGCAGCCGACAGATCCAGGGCTACAATGAGCAGTTCTTC. Translated: CAGSRQIQGYNEQFF.

In its sample, this clonotype was seen many times. This chain connects TRBV2 to TRBJ1-2; perhaps TRBD1 as D (6 bases). V lost 2 bases to trimming and J lost 4 bases, with 14 bases between them. The V gene's germline CDR1 is SNHLY and CDR2 FYNNEI. This CDR3 is built from 15 residues. The CDR3 DNA reads TGTGCCAGCAGTGAAAAGGCAGGGGTAGGCTATGGCTACACCTTC. Translated, it gives CASSEKAGVGYGYTF.

This clonotype came up a few times. The chain couples TRBV14 to TRBJ2-7, with 8 bases that match TRBD2. Germline V CDR1 and CDR2: SGHDN, FVKESK. The CDR3 covers 15 residues. V shed 4 bases, J shed 7 bases, and the junction held 12 bases outside the gene matches. This CDR3 is CASSPEWREDEEQYF. The CDR3 DNA reads as TGTGCCAGCAGCCCAGAGTGGCGGGAGGACGAAGAGCAGTACTTC.

This clonotype was seen many times. One junction end disagrees with the germline gene, perhaps due to a read error. This chain connects TRBV28 to TRBJ2-5; D uncertain. Germline loops: CDR1 MDHEN, CDR2 SYDVKM. The length of the CDR3 is 15 residues. The CDR3 nucleotides read TGTGCCAGTGCAGTCAGCCTACTACTAAGAGAGGCCCAGTACTTC. As protein: CASAVSLLLREAQYF.

Regarding this clonotype: The CDR3 does not end in the conserved phenylalanine or tryptophan, so this is likely a read error. V is TRBV15 and J is TRBJ1-5; D uncertain. Between the trimmed V and J ends, which lost 6 bases and 10 bases, there was a span of 16 bases. CDR3 length: 13 amino acids. Germline CDR1 is LNHNV and CDR2 is YYDKDF (reference sequence). CDR3 DNA: TGTGCCACCAGTCCGAGCCCCAATAAACCCCAGCATTGT. Protein: CATSPSPNKPQHC.

In its sample, this clonotype was seen many times. This rearrangement joins TRBV12-3 or TRBV12-4 to TRBJ2-1, with TRBD2 matching 7 bases. The ends lost 5 bases at V and 0 bases at J; junction bases unmatched: 7. This CDR3 contains 16 residues. The CDR3 nucleotides are TGTGCCAGCAGTCCCTCTGTAGCGGGCTCCTACAATGAGCAGTTCTTC. It specifies CASSPSVAGSYNEQFF.

This clonotype showed up many times. The chain links TRBV7-8 to TRBJ2-3; possibly TRBD2 for D (6 bases). Trimming took 3 bases from V and 4 from J, leaving 11 bases between them. CDR1 and CDR2 from the germline V gene are SGHVS and FQNEAQ. The CDR3 is made up of 14 amino acids. The CDR3 coding sequence is TGTGCCAGCAGCTTGGGAGGAGAGTCAGATACGCAGTATTTT. Its protein product is CASSLGGESDTQYF.

This clonotype was observed at least ten times. J is TRBJ2-3 and V is TRBV29-1; 11 bases fit TRBD2. Germline-derived CDR1 and CDR2 are SQVTM and ANQGSEA. This CDR3 spans 15 amino acids. The V segment lost 3 bases and the J segment 5 bases; nucleotides outside the gene matches: 7. CDR3 nucleotide sequence: TGCAGCGTTGATGCTAGCGGGAGGAGGGGAGATACGCAGTATTTT. This codes for CSVDASGRRGDTQYF.

This sequence joins TRBV6-2 or TRBV6-3 and TRBJ2-3; D possibly corresponds to TRBD2 (5 bases). The germline CDR1 and CDR2 sequences are MNHEY and SVGEGT. The CDR3 is made up of 15 amino acids. V shed 5 bases and J shed 1 base, with 13 bases lying between them. The CDR3 protein is CASSVAGLRTDTQYF. In nucleotides, the CDR3 is TGTGCCAGCAGTGTGGCGGGCCTCCGCACAGATACGCAGTATTTT.

This clonotype has ten or more counts. This chain connects TRBV30 to TRBJ1-3; D uncertain. Looked up from germline, CDR1 is GTSNPN and CDR2 is SVGIG (reference sequence). The ends were cut back, 2 bases at V and 5 bases at J, with 7 bases in the middle. There are 12 residues in the CDR3. As DNA, the CDR3 is TGTGCCTGGAGTCCCCCCCGAAACACCATATATTTT. Encoded protein: CAWSPPRNTIYF.

Worth noting for this clonotype: Sequence at one end of the junction differs from germline and may be a read error. V is TRBV19 and J is TRBJ1-5; 10 positions match TRBD1. The CDR3 spans 18 residues. CDR1 and CDR2 (germline): LNHDA, SQIVND (reference sequence). Written as DNA, the CDR3 is TGTGCCAGTCGATTCCGGGACAGGGGCTTCTTAGCCAATCAGCCCCAGCGTTTT. It encodes CASRFRDRGFLANQPQRF.

The chain uses TRBV5-4 and TRBJ2-5; D gene ambiguous. The germline V gene encodes CDR1 SGHNT and CDR2 YYREEE (reference sequence). V was pared by 2 bases and J by 2 bases, with 7 bases between. CDR3 size: 13 residues. This chain's CDR3 is CASSFSSQETQYF. In DNA, the CDR3 is TGTGCCAGCAGCTTTAGTAGTCAAGAGACCCAGTACTTC.

Comments on this clonotype: A much larger clone is a single base away; this may be a read error. Here the CDR3 reads CSARSGRSYNEQYF. The CDR3 DNA reads as TGCAGTGCTCGTAGCGGGAGGTCCTACAATGAGCAGTACTTC. V usage is TRBV20-1 and J usage is TRBJ2-7; 10 bases fit TRBD2. The V segment lost 5 bases and the J segment 7 bases; nucleotides outside the gene matches: 11. This CDR3 is built from 14 residues. Germline V gives CDR1 DFQATT, CDR2 SNEGSKA (reference sequence).